This is a list of T cell receptor beta chains from one sample in a study of T cell repertoires in cytomegalovirus infection. TCRdb independently ran MiXCR on the reads; one entry per CDR3 protein. The sample shows hundreds of thousands of distinct CDR3 sequences, roughly 36% of them seen only once. Source material: PBMCs. These receptors were taken from a human donor in good health (CMV status not recorded). Some clones in this sample may be carry-over from other donors' samples. The CDR3 runs from the conserved cysteine through the conserved F or W. Each record gives: clone size, CDR3 length, D gene, V gene, J gene, CDR3 protein, CDR3 DNA. The D gene is left open where the match is weak. The size field is filled for only some rows; it gives once, few, many or a size class.

clone size: NA; CDR3 length: 15; D gene: TRBD1; V gene: TRBV5-5; J gene: TRBJ2-1; CDR3 protein: CASSLGLGGLDEQFF; CDR3 DNA: TGTGCCAGCAGCTTGGGCTTAGGGGGCTTGGATGAGCAGTTCTTC
clone size: NA; CDR3 length: 13; D gene: NA; V gene: TRBV28; J gene: TRBJ2-3; CDR3 protein: CASSTEQLPTQYF; CDR3 DNA: TGTGCCAGCAGTACGGAACAACTCCCTACGCAGTATTTT
clone size: few; CDR3 length: 16; D gene: TRBD2; V gene: TRBV9; J gene: TRBJ2-7; CDR3 protein: CASSGTSGAPAYEQYF; CDR3 DNA: TGTGCCAGCAGCGGGACTAGCGGGGCCCCAGCCTACGAGCAGTACTTC
clone size: NA; CDR3 length: 14; D gene: NA; V gene: TRBV20-1; J gene: TRBJ1-5; CDR3 protein: CSAETGRSNQPQHF; CDR3 DNA: TGCAGTGCAGAAACAGGGCGTAGCAATCAGCCCCAGCATTTT
clone size: NA; CDR3 length: 14; D gene: TRBD1; V gene: TRBV15; J gene: TRBJ1-5; CDR3 protein: CATHRDRGDQPQHF; CDR3 DNA: TGTGCCACCCATCGGGACAGGGGAGATCAGCCCCAGCATTTT
clone size: many; CDR3 length: 15; D gene: NA; V gene: TRBV7-2; J gene: TRBJ1-4; CDR3 protein: CASSRRDTANEKLFF; CDR3 DNA: TGTGCCAGCAGCAGGCGGGACACCGCTAATGAAAAACTGTTTTTT
clone size: NA; CDR3 length: 17; D gene: NA; V gene: TRBV7-9; J gene: TRBJ1-2; CDR3 protein: CASSLPTGLRSDYGYTF; CDR3 DNA: TGTGCCAGCAGCTTACCTACAGGGTTGAGGTCGGACTATGGCTACACCTTC
clone size: NA; CDR3 length: 16; D gene: TRBD2; V gene: TRBV5-6; J gene: TRBJ2-5; CDR3 protein: CASSSFSGRGGETQYF; CDR3 DNA: TGTGCCAGCAGCTCATTTAGCGGGAGAGGGGGAGAGACCCAGTACTTC
clone size: few; CDR3 length: 15; D gene: TRBD1; V gene: TRBV24-1; J gene: TRBJ1-5; CDR3 protein: CATARGQGTDQPQHF; CDR3 DNA: TGTGCCACCGCACGTGGACAGGGGACCGACCAGCCCCAGCATTTT
clone size: NA; CDR3 length: 14; D gene: NA; V gene: TRBV23-1; J gene: TRBJ2-7; CDR3 protein: CAHARDPPTYEQYF; CDR3 DNA: TGCGCCCACGCGCGGGATCCCCCCACCTACGAGCAGTACTTC
clone size: NA; CDR3 length: 14; D gene: TRBD1; V gene: TRBV19; J gene: TRBJ1-1; CDR3 protein: CASSIETGMPEAFF; CDR3 DNA: TGTGCCAGTAGTATCGAGACAGGGATGCCTGAAGCTTTCTTT
clone size: once; CDR3 length: 20; D gene: TRBD1; V gene: TRBV25-1; J gene: TRBJ2-6; CDR3 protein: CASSGPQGALGFSGANVLTF; CDR3 DNA: TGTGCCAGCAGTGGCCCGCAGGGGGCCCTAGGTTTCTCTGGGGCCAACGTCCTGACTTTC
clone size: once; CDR3 length: 16; D gene: NA; V gene: TRBV4-1; J gene: TRBJ2-3; CDR3 protein: CASSHPRGGVTDTQYF; CDR3 DNA: TGCGCCAGCAGCCACCCGAGGGGCGGGGTAACAGATACGCAGTATTTT
clone size: NA; CDR3 length: 14; D gene: NA; V gene: TRBV27; J gene: TRBJ1-1; CDR3 protein: CASSGTRLNTEAFF; CDR3 DNA: TGTGCCAGCAGTGGTACACGGCTGAACACTGAAGCTTTCTTT
clone size: NA; CDR3 length: 15; D gene: TRBD1; V gene: TRBV28; J gene: TRBJ2-5; CDR3 protein: CASSPGQGAGGTQYF; CDR3 DNA: TGTGCCAGCAGTCCGGGACAGGGGGCTGGTGGGACCCAGTACTTC
clone size: many; CDR3 length: 13; D gene: NA; V gene: TRBV7-2; J gene: TRBJ2-2; CDR3 protein: CASRPQGTGELFF; CDR3 DNA: TGTGCCAGCAGACCACAGGGCACCGGGGAGCTGTTTTTT
clone size: few; CDR3 length: 14; D gene: NA; V gene: TRBV7-8; J gene: TRBJ2-7; CDR3 protein: CASSYRDSAYEQYF; CDR3 DNA: TGTGCCAGCAGCTATAGGGACTCGGCCTACGAGCAGTACTTC
clone size: many; CDR3 length: 15; D gene: TRBD2; V gene: TRBV7-6; J gene: TRBJ2-1; CDR3 protein: CASSPGLAAYNEQFF; CDR3 DNA: TGTGCCAGCAGCCCTGGACTAGCGGCCTACAATGAGCAGTTCTTC
clone size: NA; CDR3 length: 13; D gene: NA; V gene: TRBV7-2; J gene: TRBJ1-2; CDR3 protein: CASSLVLGTGYTF; CDR3 DNA: TGTGCCAGCAGCTTAGTATTGGGGACCGGCTACACCTTC
clone size: NA; CDR3 length: 13; D gene: NA; V gene: TRBV6-6; J gene: TRBJ2-1; CDR3 protein: CASSSFEGNEQFF; CDR3 DNA: TGTGCCAGCAGTTCGTTTGAGGGTAACGAGCAGTTCTTC
clone size: NA; CDR3 length: 13; D gene: NA; V gene: TRBV2; J gene: TRBJ2-2; CDR3 protein: CASRQGISGELFF; CDR3 DNA: TGTGCCAGCAGGCAGGGGATATCCGGGGAGCTGTTTTTT
clone size: NA; CDR3 length: 18; D gene: TRBD1; V gene: TRBV27; J gene: TRBJ2-7; CDR3 protein: CASTSAGTGAPSRNEHYF; CDR3 DNA: TGTGCCAGCACCTCCGCGGGGACAGGAGCCCCGTCAAGGAACGAGCACTACTTC
clone size: once; CDR3 length: 14; D gene: NA; V gene: TRBV27; J gene: TRBJ2-7; CDR3 protein: CASSLFPPFREQYF; CDR3 DNA: TGTGCCAGCAGTTTATTTCCCCCATTTCGCGAGCAGTACTTC